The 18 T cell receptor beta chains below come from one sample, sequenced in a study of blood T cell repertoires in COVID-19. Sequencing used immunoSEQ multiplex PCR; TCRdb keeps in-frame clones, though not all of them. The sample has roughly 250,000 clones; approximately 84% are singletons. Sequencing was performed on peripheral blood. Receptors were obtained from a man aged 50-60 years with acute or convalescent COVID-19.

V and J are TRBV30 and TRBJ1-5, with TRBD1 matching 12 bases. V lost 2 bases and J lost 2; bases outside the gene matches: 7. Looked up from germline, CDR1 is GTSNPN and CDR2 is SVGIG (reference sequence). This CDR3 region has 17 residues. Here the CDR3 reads CAWSFGTGGLGNQPQHF. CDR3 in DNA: TGTGCCTGGAGTTTTGGGACAGGGGGCTTGGGCAATCAGCCCCAGCATTTT. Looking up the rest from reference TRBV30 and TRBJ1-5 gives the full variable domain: SQTIHQWPATLVQPVGSPLSLECTVEGTSNPNLYWYRQAAGRGLQLLFYSVGIGQISSEVPQNLSASRPQDRQFILSSKKLLLSDSGFYLCAWSFGTGGLGNQPQHFGDGTRLSIL.

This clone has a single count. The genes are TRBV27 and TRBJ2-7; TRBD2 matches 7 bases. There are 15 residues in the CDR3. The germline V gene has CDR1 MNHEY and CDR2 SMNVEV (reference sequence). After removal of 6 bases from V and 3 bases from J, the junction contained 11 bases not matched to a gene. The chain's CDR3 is CASRPQASGHYEQYF. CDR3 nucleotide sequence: TGTGCCAGCAGGCCCCAAGCTAGCGGACACTACGAGCAGTACTTC.

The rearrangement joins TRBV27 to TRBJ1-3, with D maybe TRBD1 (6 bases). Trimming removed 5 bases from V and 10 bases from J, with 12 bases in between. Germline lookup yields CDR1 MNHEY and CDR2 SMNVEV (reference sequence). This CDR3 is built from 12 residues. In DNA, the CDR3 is TGTGCCAGCAGTCCTAACAGGGCGACCATATATTTT. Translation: CASSPNRATIYF.

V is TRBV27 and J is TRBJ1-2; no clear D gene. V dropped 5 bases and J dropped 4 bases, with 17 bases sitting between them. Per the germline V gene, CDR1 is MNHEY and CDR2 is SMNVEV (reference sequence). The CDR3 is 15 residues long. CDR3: CASSRGKMGSYGYTF. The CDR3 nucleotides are TGTGCCAGCAGTCGGGGAAAAATGGGGAGCTATGGCTACACCTTC.

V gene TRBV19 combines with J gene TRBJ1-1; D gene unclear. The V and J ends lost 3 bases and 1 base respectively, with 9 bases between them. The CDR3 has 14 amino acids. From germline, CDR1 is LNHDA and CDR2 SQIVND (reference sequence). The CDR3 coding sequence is TGTGCCAGTAGTATTGGGCTTCAGAACACTGAAGCTTTCTTT. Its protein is CASSIGLQNTEAFF. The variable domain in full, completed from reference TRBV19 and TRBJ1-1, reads DGGITQSPKYLFRKEGQNVTLSCEQNLNHDAMYWYRQDPGQGLRLIYYSQIVNDFQKGDIAEGYSVSREKKESFPLTVTSAQKNPTAFYLCASSIGLQNTEAFFGQGTRLTVV.

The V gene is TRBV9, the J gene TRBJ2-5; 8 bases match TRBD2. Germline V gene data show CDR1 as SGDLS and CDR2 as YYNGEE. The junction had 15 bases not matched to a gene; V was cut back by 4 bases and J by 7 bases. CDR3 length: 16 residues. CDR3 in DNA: TGTGCCAGCAGCTCAGGAGGTCCCCGGGGGGGAGGGACCCAGTACTTC. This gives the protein CASSSGGPRGGGTQYF. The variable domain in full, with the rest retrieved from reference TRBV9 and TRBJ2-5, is DSGVTQTPKHLITATGQRVTLRCSPRSGDLSVYWYQQSLDQGLQFLIQYYNGEERAKGNILERFSAQQFPDLHSELNLSSLELGDSALYFCASSSGGPRGGGTQYFGPGTRLLVL.

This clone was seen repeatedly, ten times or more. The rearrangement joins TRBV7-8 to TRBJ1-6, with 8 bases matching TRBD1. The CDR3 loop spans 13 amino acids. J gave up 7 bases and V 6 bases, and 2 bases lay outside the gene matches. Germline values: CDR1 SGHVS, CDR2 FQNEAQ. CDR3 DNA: TGTGCCAGCAGTACAGGGGGAAATTCACCCCTCCACTTT. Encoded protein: CASSTGGNSPLHF.

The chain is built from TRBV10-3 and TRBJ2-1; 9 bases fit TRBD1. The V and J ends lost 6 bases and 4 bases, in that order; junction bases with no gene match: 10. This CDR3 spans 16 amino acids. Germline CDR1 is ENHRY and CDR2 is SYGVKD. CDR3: CAISGGQGVGYNEQFF. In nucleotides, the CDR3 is TGTGCCATCAGCGGGGGACAGGGAGTTGGGTACAATGAGCAGTTCTTC.

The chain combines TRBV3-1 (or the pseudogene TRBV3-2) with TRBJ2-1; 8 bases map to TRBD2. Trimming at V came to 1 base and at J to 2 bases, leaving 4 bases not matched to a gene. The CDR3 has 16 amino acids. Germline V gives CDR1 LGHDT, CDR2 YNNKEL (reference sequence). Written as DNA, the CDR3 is TGTGCCAGCAGCCAAGGGGGAGCGGGAGCCTACAATGAGCAGTTCTTC. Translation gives CASSQGGAGAYNEQFF.

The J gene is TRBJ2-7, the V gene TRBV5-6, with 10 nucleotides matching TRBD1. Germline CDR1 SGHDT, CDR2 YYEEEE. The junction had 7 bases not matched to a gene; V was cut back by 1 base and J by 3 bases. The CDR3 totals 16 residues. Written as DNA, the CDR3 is TGTGCCAGCAGCTTGAGTGGGACAGGGGAGATCTACGAGCAGTACTTC. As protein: CASSLSGTGEIYEQYF. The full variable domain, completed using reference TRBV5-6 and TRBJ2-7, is DAGVTQSPTHLIKTRGQQVTLRCSPKSGHDTVSWYQQALGQGPQFIFQYYEEEERQRGNFPDRFSGHQFPNYSSELNVNALLLGDSALYLCASSLSGTGEIYEQYFGPGTRLTVT.

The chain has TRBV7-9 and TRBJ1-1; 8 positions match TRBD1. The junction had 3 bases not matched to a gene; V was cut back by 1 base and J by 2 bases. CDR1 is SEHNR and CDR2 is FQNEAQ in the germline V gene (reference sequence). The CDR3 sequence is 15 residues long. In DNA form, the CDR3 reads TGTGCCAGCAGCTTAGGCGACAGGGGTAACACTGAAGCTTTCTTT. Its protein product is CASSLGDRGNTEAFF.

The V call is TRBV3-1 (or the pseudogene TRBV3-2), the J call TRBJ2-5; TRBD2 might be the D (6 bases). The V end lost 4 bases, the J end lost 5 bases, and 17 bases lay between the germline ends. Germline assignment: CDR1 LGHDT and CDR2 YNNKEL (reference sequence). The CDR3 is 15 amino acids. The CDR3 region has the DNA TGTGCCAGCAGCCGCGGGACGGTTAAGGGGGAGACCCAGTACTTC. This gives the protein CASSRGTVKGETQYF.

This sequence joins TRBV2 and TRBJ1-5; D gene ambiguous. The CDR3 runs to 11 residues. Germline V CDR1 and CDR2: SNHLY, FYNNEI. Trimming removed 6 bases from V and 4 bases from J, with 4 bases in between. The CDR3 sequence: CASSENQPQHF. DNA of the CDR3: TGTGCCAGCAGCGAGAATCAGCCCCAGCATTTT.

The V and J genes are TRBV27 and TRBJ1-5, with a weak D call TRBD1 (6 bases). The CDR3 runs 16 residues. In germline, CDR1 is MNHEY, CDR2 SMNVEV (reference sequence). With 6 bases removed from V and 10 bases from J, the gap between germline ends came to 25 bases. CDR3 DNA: TGTGCCAGCAGGACCCTCACAGGGTCTGCAGGAGTACCCCAGCATTTT. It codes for CASRTLTGSAGVPQHF.

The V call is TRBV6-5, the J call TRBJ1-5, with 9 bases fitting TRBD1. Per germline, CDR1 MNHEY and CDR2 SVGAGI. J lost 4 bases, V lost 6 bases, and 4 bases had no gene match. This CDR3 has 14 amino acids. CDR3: CASRSGTGNQPQHF. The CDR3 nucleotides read TGTGCCAGCAGGTCCGGGACAGGGAATCAGCCCCAGCATTTT.

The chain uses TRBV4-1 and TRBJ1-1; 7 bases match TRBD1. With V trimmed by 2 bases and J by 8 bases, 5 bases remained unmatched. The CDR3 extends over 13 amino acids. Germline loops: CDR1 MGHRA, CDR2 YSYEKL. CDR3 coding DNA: TGCGCCAGCAGCCAACCCACAGGGGCCGAAGCTTTCTTT. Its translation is CASSQPTGAEAFF.

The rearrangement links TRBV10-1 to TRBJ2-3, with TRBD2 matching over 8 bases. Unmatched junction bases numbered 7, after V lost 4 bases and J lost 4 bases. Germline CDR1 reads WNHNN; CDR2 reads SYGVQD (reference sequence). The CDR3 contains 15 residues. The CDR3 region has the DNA TGCGCCAGCAGTGCGGGGGGGGCCGGGCCAGATACGCAGTATTTT. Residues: CASSAGGAGPDTQYF.

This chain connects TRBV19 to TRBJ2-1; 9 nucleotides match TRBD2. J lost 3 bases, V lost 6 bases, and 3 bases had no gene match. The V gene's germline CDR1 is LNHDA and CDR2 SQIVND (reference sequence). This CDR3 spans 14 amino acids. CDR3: CASRPSGIYNEQFF. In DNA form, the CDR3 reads TGTGCCAGTAGACCTAGCGGGATCTACAATGAGCAGTTCTTC. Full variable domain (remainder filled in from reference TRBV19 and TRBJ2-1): DGGITQSPKYLFRKEGQNVTLSCEQNLNHDAMYWYRQDPGQGLRLIYYSQIVNDFQKGDIAEGYSVSREKKESFPLTVTSAQKNPTAFYLCASRPSGIYNEQFFGPGTRLTVL.